This is a list of T cell receptor beta chains from one sample in a study of blood T cell repertoires in COVID-19. The method was immunoSEQ multiplex PCR; TCRdb's version includes in-frame clones alone and lacks a portion of them. The data show a few hundred thousand clones, with roughly 90% seen just once and 2.1% held by the top ten. Material for sequencing was peripheral blood. The receptors were gathered from an older woman with COVID-19, enrolled during active disease. Each CDR3 is given with its conserved first and last residue. The D gene is left open where the match is weak. Size is stated for part of the rows, as once, few or many counts, or as a class when the clone is expanded.

clone_size: -; v_call: TRBV30; d_call: -; j_call: TRBJ1-1; cdr3_nt: TGTGCCTGGAGTGACAGGGCTTACACTGAAGCTTTCTTT; cdr3_aa: CAWSDRAYTEAFF
clone_size: -; v_call: TRBV23-1; d_call: TRBD1; j_call: TRBJ2-7; cdr3_nt: TGCGCCAGCAGTCAATTGACTCTCCTACACCGGGACAGGGCCTACGAGCAGTACTTC; cdr3_aa: CASSQLTLLHRDRAYEQYF
clone_size: -; v_call: TRBV12-5; d_call: TRBD2; j_call: TRBJ2-1; cdr3_nt: TGTGCTAGTGGTTTAGCTTACGGGGGGGCCAATGAGCAGTTCTTC; cdr3_aa: CASGLAYGGANEQFF
clone_size: -; v_call: TRBV19; d_call: -; j_call: TRBJ1-5; cdr3_nt: TGTGCCAGTAGTCCCAGGGGAGGCAATCAGCCCCAGCATTTT; cdr3_aa: CASSPRGGNQPQHF
clone_size: -; v_call: TRBV7-2; d_call: TRBD1; j_call: TRBJ2-4; cdr3_nt: TGTGCCAGCAGTACGGACAGGGAAAACATTCAGTACTTC; cdr3_aa: CASSTDRENIQYF
clone_size: -; v_call: TRBV6-2/TRBV6-3; d_call: TRBD2; j_call: TRBJ2-1; cdr3_nt: TGTGCCAGCAGTCCATGGCCAGCGGGGGGACCGAATGAGCAGTTCTTC; cdr3_aa: CASSPWPAGGPNEQFF
clone_size: -; v_call: TRBV2; d_call: -; j_call: TRBJ1-5; cdr3_nt: TGTGCCAGCAGTGGTGGGCTTGGCAATCAGCCCCAGCATTTT; cdr3_aa: CASSGGLGNQPQHF
clone_size: few; v_call: TRBV7-3; d_call: -; j_call: TRBJ2-2; cdr3_nt: TGTGCCAGCAGCCGGGATAACACCGGGGAGCTGTTTTTT; cdr3_aa: CASSRDNTGELFF
clone_size: -; v_call: TRBV29-1; d_call: TRBD1; j_call: TRBJ1-1; cdr3_nt: TGCAGCATCAGGACAGGGGCAGCGAGTGAAGCTTTCTTT; cdr3_aa: CSIRTGAASEAFF
clone_size: -; v_call: TRBV6-5; d_call: -; j_call: TRBJ1-5; cdr3_nt: TGTGCCAGCAGTTACTCGTTATCAGCGGGAGTCCAGCATTTT; cdr3_aa: CASSYSLSAGVQHF
clone_size: -; v_call: TRBV7-9; d_call: -; j_call: TRBJ1-1; cdr3_nt: TGTGCCAGCAGCGTCCAACAGGGATACACTGAAGCTTTCTTT; cdr3_aa: CASSVQQGYTEAFF
clone_size: -; v_call: TRBV7-9; d_call: TRBD1; j_call: TRBJ1-4; cdr3_nt: TGTGCCAGCAGCTTAGGGGGATCGGGACAGGGTGAAAAACTGTTTTTT; cdr3_aa: CASSLGGSGQGEKLFF
clone_size: -; v_call: TRBV4-2; d_call: TRBD2; j_call: TRBJ2-4; cdr3_nt: TGTGCCAGCAGCCAAGAGTTTCGGGACTATATCAAAAACATTCAGTACTTC; cdr3_aa: CASSQEFRDYIKNIQYF
clone_size: once; v_call: TRBV18; d_call: TRBD1; j_call: TRBJ2-2; cdr3_nt: TGTGCCAGCTCCCTACAGGGGGGCGCCGGGGAGCTGTTTTTT; cdr3_aa: CASSLQGGAGELFF
clone_size: -; v_call: TRBV6-6; d_call: TRBD1; j_call: TRBJ1-4; cdr3_nt: TGTGCCAGCAGTTCCCGTTCCGGGACAGGGGGAAAACTGTTTTTT; cdr3_aa: CASSSRSGTGGKLFF
clone_size: -; v_call: TRBV9; d_call: TRBD2; j_call: TRBJ2-3; cdr3_nt: TGTGCCAGCAGCGTAGAGTGGACTAGCGGGGGGGCAGAAGATACGCAGTATTTT; cdr3_aa: CASSVEWTSGGAEDTQYF
clone_size: -; v_call: TRBV2; d_call: TRBD1; j_call: TRBJ1-1; cdr3_nt: TGTGCCAGCAGTTCGACAGGGTTCACTGAAGCTTTCTTT; cdr3_aa: CASSSTGFTEAFF